This T cell receptor beta chain was found in a study of blood T cell repertoires in COVID-19. On the study more broadly: COVID-19 samples, acute and convalescent, were from the United States, Italy and Spain. T cells, B-cell-depleted T cells, or PBMCs supplied cDNA or gDNA.

Trimming took off 8 bases at V and 2 bases at J, with 15 bases between the two ends. This CDR3 comprises 14 residues. The germline V gene has CDR1 LNHNV and CDR2 YYDKDF (reference sequence). Study processing details: Estimation of nucleated cell counts was performed using reference gene primer amplification. The table came from immunoSEQ multiplex PCR; TCRdb's copy has only in-frame clones and leaves some out. That table is the source of V, J and clone size, and D and trimming were worked out from the DNA. Of 120,000 or so clones listed, approximately 74% are singletons. Specimen: peripheral blood. The receptor was derived from a man aged 55-75 years with acute or convalescent COVID-19. This rearrangement joins TRBV15 to TRBJ1-2, with unresolved D. The CDR3 region is CATGDFGGNYGYTF. Written as DNA, the CDR3 is TGTGCCACCGGAGACTTTGGAGGCAACTATGGCTACACCTTC.